These 23 T cell receptor beta chains were sequenced from one sample in a study of blood T cells in healthy people across ages. Primed by a sample-barcoded 5' primer and a J-beta primer mix, a second PCR proceeded for roughly 7 to 11 cycles. TCRdb analysed the 5' RACE reads with MiXCR anew, one entry per CDR3 protein. The table shows about 1.8 million distinct CDR3 sequences, with just under 50% occurring only once. The sample consisted of blood. These receptor sequences come from a woman aged 40 to 50 in good health.

This clonotype occurred a few times. J is TRBJ2-6 and V is TRBV20-1, with D perhaps TRBD1 (6 bases). The CDR3 sequence is 15 residues long. Germline V gives CDR1 DFQATT, CDR2 SNEGSKA (reference sequence). V lost 2 bases to trimming and J lost 3 bases, with 11 bases between them. CDR3 amino acids: CSARPQGIGANVLTF. DNA for the CDR3: TGCAGTGCTAGACCACAGGGAATTGGGGCCAACGTCCTGACTTTC.

This clonotype was counted between two and nine times. The genes are TRBV7-2 and TRBJ2-1; the D call may be TRBD1 or TRBD2 (7 bases each). Germline-derived CDR1 and CDR2 are SGHTA and FQGNSA. CDR3 length equals 17 residues. Trimming took off 5 bases at V and 1 base at J, with 18 bases between the two ends. CDR3 sequence: CASSTGPRGGSYNEQFF. In DNA, the CDR3 is TGTGCCAGCAGCACGGGACCCAGGGGGGGGTCCTACAATGAGCAGTTCTTC.

V gene TRBV20-1 combines with J gene TRBJ2-1; TRBD1 might be the D (8 bases). V lost 6 bases and J 2 bases, leaving 26 bases between the germline ends. From germline, CDR1 is DFQATT and CDR2 SNEGSKA (reference sequence). The CDR3 spans 18 residues. The CDR3 loop is CSAQGGQGARGAYNEQFF. The CDR3 nucleotides are TGCAGTGCACAGGGGGGTCAGGGGGCTCGGGGGGCCTACAATGAGCAGTTCTTC.

This CDR3 is CASSLPGEQPQHF. The CDR3 nucleotides read TGTGCCAGCAGCCTCCCTGGGGAACAGCCCCAGCATTTT. The V and J genes are TRBV5-6 and TRBJ1-5; D is unclear. V was shortened by 4 bases and J by 7 bases, with 12 bases between the two germline ends. Germline CDR1 SGHDT, CDR2 YYEEEE. This CDR3 is 13 amino acids long.

The chain is built from TRBV28 and TRBJ2-1, with 8 bases matching TRBD2. V lost 6 bases and J lost 7; bases outside the gene matches: 14. The CDR3 length is 16 residues. CDR1 and CDR2 (germline): MDHEN, SYDVKM. This chain's CDR3 is CASSSPLGGGHNEQFF. CDR3 in DNA: TGTGCCAGCAGCTCCCCCCTCGGGGGGGGACATAATGAGCAGTTCTTC.

CDR3: CASSQVFTGGSVDEQYF. DNA of the CDR3: TGCGCCAGCAGCCAAGTCTTCACAGGGGGTTCTGTAGATGAGCAGTACTTC. The chain has TRBV4-1 and TRBJ2-5, with 8 bases aligning to TRBD1. CDR3 length equals 17 residues. Trimming took 1 base from V and 11 from J; bases not matched to a gene: 18. The V gene's germline CDR1 is MGHRA and CDR2 YSYEKL.

The chain has TRBV5-1 and TRBJ1-2, with 7 nucleotides matching TRBD1. The CDR3 is 15 amino acids. CDR1 and CDR2 from the germline V gene are SGHRS and YFSETQ. The J segment lost 4 bases and the V segment lost 4 bases, leaving 10 bases of the junction unmatched. CDR3 amino acids: CASSLGGEYGYGYTF. The CDR3 DNA follows: TGCGCCAGCAGCCTAGGGGGCGAGTACGGCTATGGCTACACCTTC.

This clonotype was counted a few times. CDR3 DNA sequence: TGTGCCAGCAGTTTATCCTGGACAGGGAATCAAGAGACCCAGTACTTC. Encoded protein: CASSLSWTGNQETQYF. V is TRBV27 and J is TRBJ2-5; 8 bases are shared with TRBD1. In germline, CDR1 is MNHEY, CDR2 SMNVEV (reference sequence). This CDR3 comprises 16 residues. V trimming: 0 bases; J trimming: 2 bases; junction bases outside the gene matches: 5.

The chain employs TRBV21-1 and TRBJ2-3; the table assigns TRBD2, which was not confirmed against the DNA. TRBV21-1 is a listed pseudogene. The CDR3 extends over 20 amino acids. The CDR3 DNA sequence: TGTGCCAGCAGCACTTGCAATCCTAAGCCGGGACTCCAGTCCCTATTTACGCAGTATTTT. Translating gives CASSTCNPKPGLQSLFTQYF.

The V and J genes are TRBV12-3 or TRBV12-4 and TRBJ2-1; no clear D. V was cut by 11 bases and J by 8 bases, with 16 bases left in between. The CDR3 consists of 12 residues. CDR3 residues: CACTYVVYEQFF. The CDR3 nucleotides are TGTGCCTGCACGTATGTTGTTTATGAGCAGTTCTTC.

This chain joins TRBV6-5 and TRBJ2-2; no reliable D call. Germline CDR1 and CDR2: MNHEY and SVGAGI. This CDR3 region has 12 residues. Trimming shortened V by 11 bases and J by 7 bases, and 14 bases separated the two germline ends. The CDR3 DNA sequence: TGTGCCTCCCGGAGCCTCGACGGGGAGCTGTTTTTT. Residues: CASRSLDGELFF.

On this clonotype: A much more abundant neighbour one base away suggests this may be a read error. The chain employs TRBV7-9 and TRBJ2-5; TRBD2 matches 10 bases. The CDR3 covers 18 residues. J gave up 2 bases and V 5 bases, and 14 bases lay outside the gene matches. Germline V lookup: CDR1 SEHNR, CDR2 FQNEAQ (reference sequence). The CDR3 sequence: CASSPKRGGGQEQETQYF. DNA of the CDR3: TGTGCCAGCAGCCCCAAGCGGGGGGGCGGCCAAGAACAAGAGACCCAGTACTTC.

This clonotype has a handful of counts. The chain uses TRBV29-1 and TRBJ2-6; TRBD1 aligns across 8 bases. The CDR3 spans 18 residues. V shed 4 bases, J shed 2 bases, and the junction held 13 bases outside the gene matches. Germline V gene data show CDR1 as SQVTM and CDR2 as ANQGSEA. The CDR3 is CSVVEDRDFLPGANVLTF. The CDR3 DNA reads TGCAGCGTTGTGGAGGACAGGGATTTTCTCCCTGGGGCCAACGTCCTGACTTTC.

V usage is TRBV29-1 and J usage is TRBJ1-4, with D possibly TRBD1 on 5 matching bases. The V gene lost 4 bases and the J gene lost 12 bases, with 9 bases spanning the gap. From germline, CDR1 is SQVTM and CDR2 ANQGSEA. This CDR3 is 10 amino acids long. CDR3 sequence: CSVVQGELFF. The CDR3 DNA sequence: TGCAGCGTTGTCCAAGGGGAACTGTTTTTT.

This chain uses TRBV4-1 with TRBJ2-1; 7 bases are a match to TRBD1. The CDR3 is made up of 15 amino acids. The ends lost 0 bases at V and 3 bases at J; junction bases unmatched: 2. Germline V gene sequence: CDR1 MGHRA, CDR2 YSYEKL. The CDR3 sequence is CASSQDGTDYNEQFF. In DNA form, the CDR3 reads TGCGCCAGCAGCCAAGATGGGACAGACTACAATGAGCAGTTCTTC.

Concerning this clonotype itself: Just one base apart from a much larger clone, this may be a read error. The chain couples TRBV4-3 to TRBJ2-5; D is possibly TRBD1 or TRBD2 (5 bases each). The DNA matches TRBJ2-7 better at its end, which makes the J call doubtful. The CDR3 is made up of 15 amino acids. The germline gives CDR1 LGHNA, CDR2 YSLEER. CDR3 region: CASSQPSGTLYEQYF. The CDR3 DNA reads as TGCGCCAGCAGCCAGCCCTCCGGGACGCTCTACGAGCAGTACTTC.

This clonotype has ten or more counts. The chain uses TRBV7-9 and TRBJ1-2, with 8 bases lining up with TRBD1. Per the germline V gene, CDR1 is SEHNR and CDR2 is FQNEAQ (reference sequence). V trimming: 2 bases; J trimming: 5 bases; junction bases outside the gene matches: 7. The CDR3 sequence is 15 residues long. The CDR3 DNA follows: TGTGCCAGCAGCTTAAAAGACAGGGGAAATTATGGCTACACCTTC. Translation: CASSLKDRGNYGYTF.

A word on this clonotype: This may stem from a read error, because a much larger clone lies one nucleotide away. The missing conserved phenylalanine or tryptophan at the end of this CDR3 makes a read error likely. The rearrangement uses TRBV5-1 and TRBJ2-3, with TRBD2 matching 8 bases. The CDR3 length is 16 residues. Germline assignment: CDR1 SGHRS and CDR2 YFSETQ. The trim removed 4 bases at V and 3 bases at J, leaving 10 bases unmatched. CDR3 DNA: TGCGCCAGCAGCCCCCCGGGGGGGGGTCTGACAGATACGCAGTATTTA. Its protein is CASSPPGGGLTDTQYL.

This clonotype was recorded a few times. The chain recombines TRBV14 with TRBJ1-6; D unclear. Trimming took off 4 bases at V and 8 bases at J, with 15 bases between the two ends. The CDR3 is 15 amino acids. Germline V gene data show CDR1 as SGHDN and CDR2 as FVKESK. CDR3 sequence: CASSRKTGWDSPLHF. CDR3 DNA sequence: TGTGCCAGCAGCCGAAAAACGGGATGGGATTCACCCCTCCACTTT.

The V call is TRBV6-2 or TRBV6-3, the J call TRBJ1-6; D is uncertain. Germline values: CDR1 MNHEY, CDR2 SVGEGT. The V end lost 4 bases, the J end lost 6 bases, and 10 bases lay between the germline ends. The length of the CDR3 is 14 residues. CDR3 region: CASSWAGPNSPLHF. CDR3 nucleotide sequence: TGTGCCAGCAGTTGGGCGGGTCCTAATTCACCCCTCCACTTT.

This clonotype was recorded at least ten times. The V gene is TRBV20-1, the J gene TRBJ2-3; D may correspond to TRBD1 or TRBD2 (5 bases each). The CDR3 runs 15 residues. The V gene lost 6 bases and the J gene lost 2 bases, with 18 bases spanning the gap. In germline, CDR1 is DFQATT, CDR2 SNEGSKA (reference sequence). The CDR3 region is CSAIRDEGYTDTQYF. CDR3 nucleotide sequence: TGCAGTGCCATCCGGGACGAGGGGTACACAGATACGCAGTATTTT.

The chain employs TRBV5-6 and TRBJ2-6; 7 bases match TRBD1. Unmatched junction bases numbered 14, after V lost 1 base and J lost 4 bases. Germline V gene lookup returns CDR1 SGHDT and CDR2 YYEEEE. This CDR3 spans 19 amino acids. CDR3 region: CASSLRFPRGPTGANVLTF. DNA of the CDR3: TGTGCCAGCAGCTTGCGGTTCCCAAGGGGGCCAACCGGGGCCAACGTCCTGACTTTC.

This clonotype was detected only a few times. The DNA of the CDR3 is TGTGCCAGCAGCCCCCCTCTAGCGGGGGGGCGGAAGACCCAGTACTTC. It is translated as CASSPPLAGGRKTQYF. This chain links TRBV7-2 with TRBJ2-5; TRBD2 aligns across 12 bases. V shed 5 bases and J 6 bases; nucleotides not matched to a gene: 10. Looked up from germline, CDR1 is SGHTA and CDR2 is FQGNSA. The CDR3 has 16 residues.